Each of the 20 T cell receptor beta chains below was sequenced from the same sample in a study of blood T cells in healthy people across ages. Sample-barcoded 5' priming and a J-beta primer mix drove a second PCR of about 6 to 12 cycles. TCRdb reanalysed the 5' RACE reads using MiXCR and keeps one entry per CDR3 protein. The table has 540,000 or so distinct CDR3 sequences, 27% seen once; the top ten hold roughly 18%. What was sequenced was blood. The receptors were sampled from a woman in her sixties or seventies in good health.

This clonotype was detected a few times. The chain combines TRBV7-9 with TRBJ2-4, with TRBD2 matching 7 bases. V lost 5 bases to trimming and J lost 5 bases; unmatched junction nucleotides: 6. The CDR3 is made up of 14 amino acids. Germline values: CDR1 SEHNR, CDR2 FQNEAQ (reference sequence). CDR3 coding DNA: TGTGCCAGCAGCCCGTCTCGGGGGGAAAACATTCAGTACTTC. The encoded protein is CASSPSRGENIQYF.

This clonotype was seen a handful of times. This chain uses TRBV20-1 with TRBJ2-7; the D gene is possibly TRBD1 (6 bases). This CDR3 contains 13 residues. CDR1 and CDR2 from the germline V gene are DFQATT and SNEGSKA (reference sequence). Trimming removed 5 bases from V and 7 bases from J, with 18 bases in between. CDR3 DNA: TGCAGTGCTTCTACAAGGGACATGGGGGAGCAGTACTTC. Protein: CSASTRDMGEQYF.

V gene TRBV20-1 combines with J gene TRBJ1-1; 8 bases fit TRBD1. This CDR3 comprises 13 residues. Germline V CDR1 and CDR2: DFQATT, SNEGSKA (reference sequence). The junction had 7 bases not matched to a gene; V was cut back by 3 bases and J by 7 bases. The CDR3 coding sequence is TGCAGTGCTAGCCCCAGGGGGCTTGGTGAAGCTTTCTTT. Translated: CSASPRGLGEAFF.

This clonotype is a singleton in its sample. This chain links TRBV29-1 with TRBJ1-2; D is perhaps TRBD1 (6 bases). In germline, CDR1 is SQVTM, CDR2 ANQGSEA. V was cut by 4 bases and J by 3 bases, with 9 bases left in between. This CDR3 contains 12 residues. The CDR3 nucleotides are TGCAGCGTTGGGACAGTCGACTATGGCTACACCTTC. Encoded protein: CSVGTVDYGYTF.

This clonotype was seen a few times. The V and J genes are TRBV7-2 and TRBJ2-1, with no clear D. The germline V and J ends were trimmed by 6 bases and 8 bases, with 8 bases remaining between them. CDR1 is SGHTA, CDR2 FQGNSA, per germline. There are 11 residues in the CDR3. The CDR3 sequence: CASSSVYEQFF. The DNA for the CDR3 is TGTGCCAGCAGTTCCGTCTATGAGCAGTTCTTC. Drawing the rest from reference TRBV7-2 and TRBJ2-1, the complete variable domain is GAGVSQSPSNKVTEKGKDVELRCDPISGHTALYWYRQSLGQGLEFLIYFQGNSAPDKSGLPSDRFSAERTGGSVSTLTIQRTQQEDSAVYLCASSSVYEQFFGPGTRLTVL.

In DNA form, the CDR3 reads TGCAGTGCTAGGCCCCATCAGGGAAGAGAGACCCAGTACTTC. Translating gives CSARPHQGRETQYF. This chain joins TRBV20-1 and TRBJ2-5; TRBD1 might be the D (5 bases). CDR1 and CDR2 from the germline V gene are DFQATT and SNEGSKA (reference sequence). V was shortened by 3 bases and J by 4 bases, with 15 bases between the two germline ends. The CDR3 extends over 14 amino acids.

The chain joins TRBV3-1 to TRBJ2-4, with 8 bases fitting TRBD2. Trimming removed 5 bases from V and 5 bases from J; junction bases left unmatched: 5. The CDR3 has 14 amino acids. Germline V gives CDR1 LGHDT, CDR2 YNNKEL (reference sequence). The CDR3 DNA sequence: TGTGCCAGCAGCTCGGGACTAGGGCAAAACATTCAGTACTTC. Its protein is CASSSGLGQNIQYF.

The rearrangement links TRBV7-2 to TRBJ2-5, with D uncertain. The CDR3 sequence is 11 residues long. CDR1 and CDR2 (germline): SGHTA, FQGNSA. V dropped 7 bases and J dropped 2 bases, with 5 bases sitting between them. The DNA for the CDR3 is TGTGCCAGCAACTCTCAAGAGACCCAGTACTTC. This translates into CASNSQETQYF.

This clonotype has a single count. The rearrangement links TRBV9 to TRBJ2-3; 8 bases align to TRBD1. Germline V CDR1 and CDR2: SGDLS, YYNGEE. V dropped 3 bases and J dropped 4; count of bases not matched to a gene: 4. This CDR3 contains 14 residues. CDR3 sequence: CASSDDRGADTQYF. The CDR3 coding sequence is TGTGCCAGCAGCGATGACAGGGGCGCAGATACGCAGTATTTT.

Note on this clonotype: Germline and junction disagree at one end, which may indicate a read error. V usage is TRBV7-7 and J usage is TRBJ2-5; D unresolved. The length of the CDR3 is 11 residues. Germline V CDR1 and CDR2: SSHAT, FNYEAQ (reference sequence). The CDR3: CARSLGETQYF. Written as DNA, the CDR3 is TGTGCCCGCAGCTTAGGGGAGACCCAGTACTTC.

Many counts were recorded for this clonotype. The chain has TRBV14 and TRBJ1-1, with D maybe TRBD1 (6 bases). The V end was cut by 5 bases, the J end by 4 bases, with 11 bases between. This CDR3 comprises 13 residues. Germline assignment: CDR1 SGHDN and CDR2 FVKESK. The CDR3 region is CASSTQGTTEAFF. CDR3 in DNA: TGTGCCAGCAGCACGCAGGGGACCACTGAAGCTTTCTTT.

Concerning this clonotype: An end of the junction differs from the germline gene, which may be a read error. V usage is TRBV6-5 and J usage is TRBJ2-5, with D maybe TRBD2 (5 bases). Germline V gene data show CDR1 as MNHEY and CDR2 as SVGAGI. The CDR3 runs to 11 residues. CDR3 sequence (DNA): TGTGCCGGCACCCTCGGGGAGAACCAGTACTTC. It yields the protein CAGTLGENQYF.

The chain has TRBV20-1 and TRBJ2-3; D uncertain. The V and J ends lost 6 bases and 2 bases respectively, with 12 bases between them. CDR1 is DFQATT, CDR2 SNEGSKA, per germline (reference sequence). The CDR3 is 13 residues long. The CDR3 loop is CSAASTHTDTQYF. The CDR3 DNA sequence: TGCAGTGCCGCCTCCACCCACACAGATACGCAGTATTTT.

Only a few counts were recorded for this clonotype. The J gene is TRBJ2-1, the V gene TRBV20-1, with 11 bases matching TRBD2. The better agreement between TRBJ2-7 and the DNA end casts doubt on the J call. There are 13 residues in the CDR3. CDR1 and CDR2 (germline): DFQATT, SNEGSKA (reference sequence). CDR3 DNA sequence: TGCAGTGCCCTAGCGGGGGGTACCTACGAGCAGTACTTC. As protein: CSALAGGTYEQYF.

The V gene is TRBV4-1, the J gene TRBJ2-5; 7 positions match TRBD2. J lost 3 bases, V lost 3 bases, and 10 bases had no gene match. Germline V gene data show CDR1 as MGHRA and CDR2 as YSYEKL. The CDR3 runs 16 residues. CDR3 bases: TGCGCCAGCAGCCATGGATGGAGCGGGGTAAAAGAGACCCAGTACTTC. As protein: CASSHGWSGVKETQYF.

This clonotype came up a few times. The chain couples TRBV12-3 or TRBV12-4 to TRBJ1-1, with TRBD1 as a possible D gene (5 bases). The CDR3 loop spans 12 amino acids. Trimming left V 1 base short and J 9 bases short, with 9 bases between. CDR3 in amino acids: CASSLGGLKAFF. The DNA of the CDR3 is TGTGCCAGCAGTTTAGGGGGCCTGAAAGCTTTCTTT.

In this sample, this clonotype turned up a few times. The CDR3 protein is CSGTGQGRSEQYF. CDR3 in DNA: TGCAGCGGGACGGGACAGGGAAGAAGCGAGCAGTACTTC. The chain joins TRBV29-1 to TRBJ2-7, with 9 bases aligning to TRBD1. The junction had 10 bases not matched to a gene; V was cut back by 7 bases and J by 6 bases. The CDR3 covers 13 residues. Germline V lookup: CDR1 SQVTM, CDR2 ANQGSEA.

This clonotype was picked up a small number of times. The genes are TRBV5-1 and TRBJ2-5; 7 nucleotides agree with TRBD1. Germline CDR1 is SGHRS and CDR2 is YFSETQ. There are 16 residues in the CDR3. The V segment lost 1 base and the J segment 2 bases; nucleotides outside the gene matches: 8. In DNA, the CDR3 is TGCGCCAGCAGCTTGCTGACAGTCAGGGGGCAAGAGACCCAGTACTTC. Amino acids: CASSLLTVRGQETQYF.

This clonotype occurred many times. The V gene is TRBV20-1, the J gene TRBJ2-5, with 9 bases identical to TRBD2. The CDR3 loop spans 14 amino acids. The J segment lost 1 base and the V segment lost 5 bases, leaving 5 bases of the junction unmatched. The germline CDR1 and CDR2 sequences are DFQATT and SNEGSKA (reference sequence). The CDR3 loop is CSARTSVSQETQYF. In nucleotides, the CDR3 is TGCAGTGCTCGGACTAGCGTATCCCAAGAGACCCAGTACTTC.

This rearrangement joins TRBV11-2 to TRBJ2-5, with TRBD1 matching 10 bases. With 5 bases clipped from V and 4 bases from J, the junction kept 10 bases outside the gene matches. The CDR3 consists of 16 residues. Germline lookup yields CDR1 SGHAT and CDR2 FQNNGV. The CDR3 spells CASSLQTGGRVETQYF. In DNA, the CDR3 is TGTGCCAGCAGCCTACAGACAGGGGGCAGGGTAGAGACCCAGTACTTC.